This T cell receptor beta chain was observed in a study of tumor and adjacent non-tumor tissue in lung cancer. Study as a whole: Approximately 4 million productive TCRbeta reads were obtained per sample on average. General study findings and limits: Higher tumor TCR diversity was associated with shorter survival.

The CDR3 is made up of 15 amino acids. Germline CDR1 and CDR2: SGHNT and YYREEE (reference sequence). Turning to this clonotype: Its target is unknown. One end of the junction fails to match germline, which may point to a read error.

The template was RNA from unsorted bulk tissue. Distant lung tissue was collected more than 3 cm away from the tumor edge. TCRbeta libraries were built with three rounds of nested PCR, modified from ARM-PCR. Each CDR3 protein is one row after TCRdb ran MiXCR on the multiplex PCR reads. Here the sample spans some 80,000 distinct CDR3 sequences, approximately 82% being singletons. Sequencing input: distant non-tumor lung tissue. This chain connects TRBV5-4 to TRBJ2-1; maybe TRBD1 (5 bases). The sequence was obtained from a man between 65 and 85 years old with non-small cell lung cancer. The CDR3 is CASSLGRIRHNEQFF. For the CDR3, the DNA is TGTGCCAGTAGCTTGGGGCGGATACGGCACAATGAGCAGTTCTTC. Drawing the rest from reference TRBV5-4 and TRBJ2-1, the complete variable domain is ETGVTQSPTHLIKTRGQQVTLRCSSQSGHNTVSWYQQALGQGPQFIFQYYREEENGRGNFPPRFSGLQFPNYSSELNVNALELDDSALYLCASSLGRIRHNEQFFGPGTRLTVL.